A single sample gave rise to the 26 T cell receptor beta chains below, sequenced in a study of identical twins. MiXCR was run by TCRdb on the 5' RACE reads, yielding one entry per CDR3 protein. The profile shows just under 550,000 distinct CDR3 sequences, about 15% of them singletons. In addition, the sample was reused for a study of yellow fever vaccine responses in identical twins.

The sequencing input was CD4+ T cells sorted from blood. The receptors derive from a woman aged 18 to 35 in good health.

The rearrangement joins TRBV12-3 or TRBV12-4 to TRBJ2-5; no firm D call. CDR3 size: 12 residues. Between the trimmed V and J ends, which lost 3 bases and 5 bases, there was a span of 7 bases. CDR3 coding DNA: TGTGCCAGCAGTTTTTTAACGGAGACCCAGTACTTC. This gives the protein CASSFLTETQYF.

The chain carries TRBV3-1 and TRBJ2-1; 10 bases map to TRBD2. Germline V gene data show CDR1 as LGHDT and CDR2 as YNNKEL (reference sequence). Unmatched junction bases numbered 5, after V lost 3 bases and J lost 9 bases. The CDR3 covers 14 residues. The CDR3 DNA reads TGTGCCAGCAGCCAGGCAGCGGGAGGGAGTGAGCAGTTCTTC. It encodes CASSQAAGGSEQFF.

The rearrangement joins TRBV20-1 to TRBJ1-2; D unclear. V was pared by 3 bases and J by 7 bases, with 12 bases between. The V gene's germline CDR1 is DFQATT and CDR2 SNEGSKA (reference sequence). The CDR3 consists of 12 residues. The CDR3 DNA reads as TGCAGTGCTAGCAGGAATGTGGGTGGCTACACCTTC. Protein sequence: CSASRNVGGYTF.

DNA of the CDR3: TGTGCCAGCAGTTTTAAGCGGGGGAACACCCGGACCTACAATGAGCAGTTCTTC. It translates to CASSFKRGNTRTYNEQFF. The V and J genes are TRBV28 and TRBJ2-1; 8 bases match TRBD2. The CDR3 consists of 18 residues. Losses at the gene ends were 3 bases for V and 2 bases for J; bases not matched to a gene: 12. The germline V gene encodes CDR1 MDHEN and CDR2 SYDVKM.

V gene TRBV12-3 or TRBV12-4 combines with J gene TRBJ2-3; 7 nucleotides align to TRBD2. CDR3 size: 14 residues. With 7 bases clipped from V and 1 base from J, the junction kept 5 bases outside the gene matches. This CDR3 is CASKLAEGTDTQYF. CDR3 nucleotide sequence: TGTGCCAGCAAGCTAGCGGAGGGCACAGATACGCAGTATTTT.

This clonotype was detected ten times or more. The rearrangement uses TRBV20-1 and TRBJ2-1; no reliable D call. Germline V CDR1 and CDR2: DFQATT, SNEGSKA (reference sequence). The germline V and J ends were trimmed by 4 bases and 3 bases, with 1 base remaining between them. The CDR3 consists of 10 residues. The CDR3 sequence: CSAIYNEQFF. For the CDR3, the DNA is TGCAGTGCTATCTACAATGAGCAGTTCTTC.

The CDR3 nucleotides read TGTGCCACCAGCAGAGAAGGTCAGGGGCCCCCCTCCTACAATGAGCAGTTCTTC. Translating it yields CATSREGQGPPSYNEQFF. The V and J genes are TRBV15 and TRBJ2-1; perhaps TRBD1 as D (6 bases). The CDR3 length is 18 residues. Germline-derived CDR1 and CDR2 are LNHNV and YYDKDF (reference sequence). Trimming stripped 0 bases from V and 0 bases from J, with 15 bases between.

The chain carries TRBV6-2 or TRBV6-3 and TRBJ1-1; D possibly corresponds to TRBD1 (6 bases). V gave up 5 bases and J gave up 11 bases, with 15 bases separating them. There are 12 residues in the CDR3. Germline V lookup: CDR1 MNHEY, CDR2 SVGEGT. CDR3 loop: CASSPTAGAAFF. The CDR3 DNA is TGTGCCAGCAGTCCAACAGCGGGGGCTGCTTTCTTT.

This clonotype was found many times. The chain carries TRBV12-3 or TRBV12-4 and TRBJ2-3; 12 positions match TRBD2. This CDR3 region has 16 residues. V shed 5 bases and J 1 base; nucleotides not matched to a gene: 4. CDR3 DNA sequence: TGTGCCAGCAGTCTAGGACTAGCGGGGCGCACAGATACGCAGTATTTT. Protein product: CASSLGLAGRTDTQYF.

This clonotype was seen only a few times. CDR3 protein: CASSLTIFNEKLFF. In DNA, the CDR3 is TGTGCCAGCAGTTTGACCATTTTTAATGAAAAACTGTTTTTT. This sequence joins TRBV27 and TRBJ1-4; D not certain. CDR1 is MNHEY, CDR2 SMNVEV, per germline (reference sequence). Trimming removed 3 bases at V and 4 bases at J, with 9 bases between. The CDR3 loop spans 14 amino acids. Filled out from reference TRBV27 and TRBJ1-4, the complete variable domain reads EAQVTQNPRYLITVTGKKLTVTCSQNMNHEYMSWYRQDPGLGLRQIYYSMNVEVTDKGDVPEGYKVSRKEKRNFPLILESPSPNQTSLYFCASSLTIFNEKLFFGSGTQLSVL.

This clonotype was counted at least ten times. The chain couples TRBV10-3 to TRBJ2-5, with 7 bases matching TRBD2. Germline lookup yields CDR1 ENHRY and CDR2 SYGVKD. The CDR3 covers 13 residues. V lost 2 bases, J lost 5 bases, and 2 bases stayed unmatched. The CDR3: CAISEREEETQYF. The DNA of the CDR3 is TGTGCCATCAGTGAGCGGGAGGAGGAGACCCAGTACTTC.

This chain links TRBV29-1 with TRBJ1-1, with unresolved D. There are 14 residues in the CDR3. V dropped 5 bases and J dropped 5 bases, with 18 bases sitting between them. Germline V CDR1 and CDR2: SQVTM, ANQGSEA. The CDR3 here is CSVSPRGAGTEAFF. The CDR3 region has the DNA TGCAGCGTTTCCCCCCGGGGAGCGGGGACTGAAGCTTTCTTT.

The rearrangement links TRBV7-6 to TRBJ2-7, with a weak D call TRBD1 (5 bases). Trimming took off 5 bases at V and 2 bases at J, with 10 bases between the two ends. Germline V gene data show CDR1 as SGHVS and CDR2 as FNYEAQ. The CDR3 covers 13 residues. The CDR3 DNA reads as TGTGCCAGCAGCAAAGGACATGCCTACGAGCAGTACTTC. Amino acids: CASSKGHAYEQYF.

This clonotype has a count of ten or more. This sequence joins TRBV20-1 and TRBJ1-1; D is ambiguous. The CDR3 covers 13 residues. Trimming shortened V by 3 bases and J by 2 bases, and 10 bases separated the two germline ends. In germline, CDR1 is DFQATT, CDR2 SNEGSKA (reference sequence). CDR3 amino acids: CSARRHINTEAFF. The CDR3 DNA follows: TGCAGTGCTAGGAGGCATATTAACACTGAAGCTTTCTTT.

This clonotype was counted only a few times. The genes are TRBV7-2 and TRBJ1-6, with D perhaps matching TRBD1 (6 bases). Trimming pared 5 bases from V and 7 bases from J, leaving 15 bases between. Looked up from germline, CDR1 is SGHTA and CDR2 is FQGNSA. This CDR3 is 15 amino acids long. CDR3 in amino acids: CASSVPGAPNSPLHF. The CDR3 coding sequence is TGTGCCAGCAGCGTTCCAGGGGCGCCCAATTCACCCCTCCACTTT.

This chain joins TRBV18 and TRBJ2-3; D gene uncertain. The CDR3 has 14 residues. Trimming shortened V by 3 bases and J by 0 bases, and 7 bases separated the two germline ends. Germline V gene lookup returns CDR1 KGHSH and CDR2 LQKENI. The CDR3 reads CASSPRLSTDTQYF. CDR3 nucleotides: TGTGCCAGCTCACCGCGACTTAGCACAGATACGCAGTATTTT.

This clonotype was seen more than once but under ten times. The rearrangement joins TRBV2 to TRBJ2-7; D is possibly TRBD2 (7 bases). Per the germline V gene, CDR1 is SNHLY and CDR2 is FYNNEI. Trimming removed 6 bases from V and 4 bases from J, with 19 bases in between. The CDR3 has 15 amino acids. CDR3 in DNA: TGTGCCAGCAGCGCCATAGGGGGGGGTAGGTACGAGCAGTACTTC. Translated, it gives CASSAIGGGRYEQYF.

The chain links TRBV7-9 to TRBJ2-2; 7 bases are shared with TRBD2. The V segment lost 2 bases and the J segment 4 bases; nucleotides outside the gene matches: 7. The CDR3 loop spans 16 amino acids. Germline V CDR1 and CDR2: SEHNR, FQNEAQ (reference sequence). The CDR3 loop reads CASSLQSGKVTGELFF. CDR3 nucleotide sequence: TGTGCCAGCAGCTTACAAAGCGGGAAGGTCACCGGGGAGCTGTTTTTT.

This clonotype showed up just a few times. The chain is built from TRBV20-1 and TRBJ2-3, with 9 positions matching TRBD2. The V gene's germline CDR1 is DFQATT and CDR2 SNEGSKA (reference sequence). The trim removed 5 bases at V and 10 bases at J, leaving 4 bases unmatched. CDR3 size: 11 residues. The CDR3 loop is CSAGRGGAQYF. The CDR3 DNA sequence: TGCAGTGCTGGGCGGGGGGGCGCGCAGTATTTT.

The chain recombines TRBV4-2 with TRBJ2-1; D is undetermined. Germline CDR1 and CDR2: LGHNA and YNFKEQ. The CDR3 extends over 13 amino acids. V lost 0 bases to trimming and J lost 11 bases, with 11 bases between them. The DNA of the CDR3 is TGTGCCAGCAGCCAAGACCCGGTACAACAGCAGTTCTTC. This codes for CASSQDPVQQQFF.

This chain joins TRBV9 and TRBJ2-7; 7 nucleotides line up with TRBD1. Germline CDR1 is SGDLS and CDR2 is YYNGEE. Unmatched junction bases numbered 8, after V lost 0 bases and J lost 5 bases. This CDR3 has 15 amino acids. The CDR3 sequence: CASSVAPQGLNEQYF. CDR3 bases: TGTGCCAGCAGCGTAGCCCCACAGGGGCTCAACGAGCAGTACTTC.

J is TRBJ2-1 and V is TRBV28; D remains unclear. Trimming took 5 bases from V and 13 from J, leaving 9 bases between them. CDR3 length: 10 amino acids. Germline-derived CDR1 and CDR2 are MDHEN and SYDVKM. The CDR3 is CASSGNLQFF. The CDR3 DNA follows: TGTGCCAGCAGTGGAAATTTACAGTTCTTC.

The chain uses TRBV12-3 or TRBV12-4 and TRBJ2-5; 8 nucleotides agree with TRBD2. Trimming removed 2 bases from V and 1 base from J; junction bases left unmatched: 6. This CDR3 comprises 16 residues. The CDR3 coding sequence is TGTGCCAGCAGTTTATCGGGAGGGCTCTCCCAAGAGACCCAGTACTTC. This encodes CASSLSGGLSQETQYF.

V usage is TRBV11-2 and J usage is TRBJ2-5; a weak D match, TRBD2 (6 bases). Germline V gene sequence: CDR1 SGHAT, CDR2 FQNNGV. CDR3 length: 16 amino acids. With 2 bases removed from V and 4 bases from J, the gap between germline ends came to 17 bases. CDR3 bases: TGTGCCAGCAGCTTAATTGAGGGGAGGTTAGGAGAGACCCAGTACTTC. Protein: CASSLIEGRLGETQYF.

This clonotype appeared a few times. V gene TRBV28 combines with J gene TRBJ2-7; TRBD1 might be the D (5 bases). Trimming removed 4 bases from V and 5 bases from J, with 12 bases in between. The germline CDR1 and CDR2 sequences are MDHEN and SYDVKM. CDR3 length equals 13 residues. As DNA, the CDR3 is TGTGCCAGCAGTTCCCTATGGGGCAACGAGCAGTACTTC. Translated: CASSSLWGNEQYF.

This clonotype was counted between two and nine times. The rearrangement joins TRBV2 to TRBJ2-1; D is ambiguous. V was trimmed by 3 bases and J by 9 bases, leaving 6 bases between them. The CDR3 is 11 residues long. Germline lookup yields CDR1 SNHLY and CDR2 FYNNEI. In nucleotides, the CDR3 is TGTGCCAGCAGTGAGGAAGTTGAGCAGTTCTTC. Protein: CASSEEVEQFF.